The present T cell receptor (beta chain) was sequenced within a study of T-cell reconstitution after alpha-beta-depleted transplantation in children. V was clipped by 1 base and J by 2 bases, with 9 bases between them. The CDR3 sequence is 14 residues long. The V gene's germline CDR1 is LNHNV and CDR2 YYDKDF (reference sequence). Study-level results: Approximately two months post-transplant, alpha-beta T cells reportedly originated from several hundred expanded graft clones. The authors attributed T-cell counts and diversity one year after transplant mostly to newly produced T cells. Recipient T cells and thymic progenitors that survived were the source of the high TCRbeta diversity seen at day 60 in some patients.

Ten or more counts support this clonotype. The antigen remains unidentified. Molecular barcoding with unique molecular identifiers was used for the TCRbeta library. Each CDR3 protein is one row after TCRdb ran MiXCR on the PCR reads. The table has about 200,000 distinct CDR3 sequences, about 6% seen once. V gene TRBV15 combines with J gene TRBJ2-7, with D uncertain. The receptor was isolated from a girl under three years old with combined immunodeficiency, due to receive a stem cell transplant. The source was PBMCs, collected before TCRalphabeta/CD19-depleted stem cell transplant. The chain's CDR3 is CATSRVPSTYEQYF. The CDR3 DNA follows: TGTGCCACCAGCAGAGTTCCCAGTACCTACGAGCAGTACTTC.